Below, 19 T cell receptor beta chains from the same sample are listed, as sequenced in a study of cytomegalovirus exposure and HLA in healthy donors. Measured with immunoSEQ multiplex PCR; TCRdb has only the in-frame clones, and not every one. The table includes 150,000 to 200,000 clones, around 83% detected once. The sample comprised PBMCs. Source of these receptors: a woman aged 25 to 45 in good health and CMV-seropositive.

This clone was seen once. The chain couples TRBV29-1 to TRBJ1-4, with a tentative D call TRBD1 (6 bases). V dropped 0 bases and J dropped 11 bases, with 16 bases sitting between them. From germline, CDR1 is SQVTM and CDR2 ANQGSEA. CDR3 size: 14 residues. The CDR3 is CSVEDYGERGKLFF. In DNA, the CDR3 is TGCAGCGTTGAAGATTACGGTGAAAGGGGGAAACTGTTTTTT.

The CDR3 reads CASSFTGRGQGGYTF. As DNA, the CDR3 is TGTGCCAGCAGCTTTACGGGAAGAGGGCAGGGGGGCTACACCTTC. V gene TRBV7-9 combines with J gene TRBJ1-2; D is perhaps TRBD1 (6 bases). The germline gives CDR1 SEHNR, CDR2 FQNEAQ (reference sequence). Trimming removed 3 bases from V and 8 bases from J, with 19 bases in between. The CDR3 sequence is 15 residues long.

Written as DNA, the CDR3 is TGTGCCAGCGTGGGGGACAGGACTTACAATGAGCAGTTCTTC. As protein: CASVGDRTYNEQFF. The chain couples TRBV28 to TRBJ2-1; 8 positions agree with TRBD1. Losses at the gene ends were 8 bases for V and 4 bases for J; bases not matched to a gene: 7. The CDR3 is 14 amino acids. From germline, CDR1 is MDHEN and CDR2 SYDVKM.

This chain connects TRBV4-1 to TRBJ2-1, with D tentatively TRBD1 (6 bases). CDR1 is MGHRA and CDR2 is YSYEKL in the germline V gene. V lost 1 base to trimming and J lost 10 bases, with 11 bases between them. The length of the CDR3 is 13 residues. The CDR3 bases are TGCGCCAGCAGCCAAGTGTCCGGGACAGAGCAGTTCTTC. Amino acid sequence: CASSQVSGTEQFF.

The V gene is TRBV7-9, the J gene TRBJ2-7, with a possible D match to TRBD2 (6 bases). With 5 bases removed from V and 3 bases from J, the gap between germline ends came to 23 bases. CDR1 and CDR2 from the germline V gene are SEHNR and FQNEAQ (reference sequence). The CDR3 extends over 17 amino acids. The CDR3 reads CASSVLGSQPVIYEQYF. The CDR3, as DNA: TGTGCCAGCAGCGTTCTCGGGAGTCAGCCGGTAATCTACGAGCAGTACTTC.

The CDR3, as DNA: TGTGCCAGCAGCGGAGACGGAGCCGGAAACACCATATATTTT. Its protein product is CASSGDGAGNTIYF. The chain uses TRBV9 and TRBJ1-3; D unresolved. The CDR3 length is 14 residues. The germline V gene has CDR1 SGDLS and CDR2 YYNGEE. V lost 3 bases and J 4 bases, leaving 11 bases between the germline ends.

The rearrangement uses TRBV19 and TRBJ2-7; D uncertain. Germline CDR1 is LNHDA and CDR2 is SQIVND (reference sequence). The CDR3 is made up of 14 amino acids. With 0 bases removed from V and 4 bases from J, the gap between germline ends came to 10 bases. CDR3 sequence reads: CASSIDLGQYEQYF. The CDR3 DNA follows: TGTGCCAGTAGTATAGATCTTGGCCAGTACGAGCAGTACTTC.

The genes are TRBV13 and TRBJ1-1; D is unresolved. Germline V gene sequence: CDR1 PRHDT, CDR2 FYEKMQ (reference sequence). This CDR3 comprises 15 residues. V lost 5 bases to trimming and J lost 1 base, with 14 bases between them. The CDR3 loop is CASSGPLLKNTEAFF. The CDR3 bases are TGTGCCAGCAGCGGGCCCTTACTGAAGAACACTGAAGCTTTCTTT.

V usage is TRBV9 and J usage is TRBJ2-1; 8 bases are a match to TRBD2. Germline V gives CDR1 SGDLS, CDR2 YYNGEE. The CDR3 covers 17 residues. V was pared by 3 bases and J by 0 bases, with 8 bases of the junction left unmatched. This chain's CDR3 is CASSAPRGGSSYNEQFF. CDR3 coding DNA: TGTGCCAGCAGCGCCCCACGGGGGGGAAGCTCCTACAATGAGCAGTTCTTC.

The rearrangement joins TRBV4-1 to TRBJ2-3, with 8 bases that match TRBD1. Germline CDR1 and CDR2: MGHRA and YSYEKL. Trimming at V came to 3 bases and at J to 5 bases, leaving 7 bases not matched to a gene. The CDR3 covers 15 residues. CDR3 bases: TGCGCCAGCAGCCAGACCCAGGGGGCGTTAGATACGCAGTATTTT. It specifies CASSQTQGALDTQYF.

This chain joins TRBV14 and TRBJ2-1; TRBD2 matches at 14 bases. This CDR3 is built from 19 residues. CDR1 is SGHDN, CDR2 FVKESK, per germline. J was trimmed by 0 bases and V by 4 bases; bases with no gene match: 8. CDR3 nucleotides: TGTGCCAGCAGCCCGTGGGGGACTAGCGGGGGCAGCTCCTACAATGAGCAGTTCTTC. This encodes CASSPWGTSGGSSYNEQFF.

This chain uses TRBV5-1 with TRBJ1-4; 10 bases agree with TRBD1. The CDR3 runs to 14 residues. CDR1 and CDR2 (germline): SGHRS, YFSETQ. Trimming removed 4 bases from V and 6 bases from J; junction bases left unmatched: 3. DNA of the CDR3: TGCGCCAGCAGCACCGGGACAGGGGATGAAAAACTGTTTTTT. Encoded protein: CASSTGTGDEKLFF. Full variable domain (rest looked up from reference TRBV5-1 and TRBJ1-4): KAGVTQTPRYLIKTRGQQVTLSCSPISGHRSVSWYQQTPGQGLQFLFEYFSETQRNKGNFPGRFSGRQFSNSRSEMNVSTLELGDSALYLCASSTGTGDEKLFFGSGTQLSVL.

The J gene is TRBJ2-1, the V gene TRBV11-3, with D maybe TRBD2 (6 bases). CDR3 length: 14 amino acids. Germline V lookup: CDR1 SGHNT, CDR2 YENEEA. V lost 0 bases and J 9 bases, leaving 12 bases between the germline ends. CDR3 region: CASSLDWTIREQFF. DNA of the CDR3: TGTGCCAGCAGCTTAGATTGGACTATTCGTGAGCAGTTCTTC. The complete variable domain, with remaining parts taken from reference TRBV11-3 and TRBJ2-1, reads EAGVVQSPRYKIIEKKQPVAFWCNPISGHNTLYWYLQNLGQGPELLIRYENEEAVDDSQLPKDRFSAERLKGVDSTLKIQPAELGDSAVYLCASSLDWTIREQFFGPGTRLTVL.

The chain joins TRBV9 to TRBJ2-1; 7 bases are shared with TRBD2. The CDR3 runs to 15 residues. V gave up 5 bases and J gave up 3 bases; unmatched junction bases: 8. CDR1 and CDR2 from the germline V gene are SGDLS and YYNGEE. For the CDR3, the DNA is TGTGCCAGCAGTCGTACTAGCGAAATCTACAATGAGCAGTTCTTC. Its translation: CASSRTSEIYNEQFF.

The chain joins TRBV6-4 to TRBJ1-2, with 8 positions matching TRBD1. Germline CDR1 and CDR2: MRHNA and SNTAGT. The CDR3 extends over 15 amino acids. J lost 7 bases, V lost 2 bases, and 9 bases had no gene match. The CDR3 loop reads CASSDRAGGASGYTF. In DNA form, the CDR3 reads TGTGCCAGCAGTGACCGGGCAGGGGGCGCGAGTGGCTACACCTTC.

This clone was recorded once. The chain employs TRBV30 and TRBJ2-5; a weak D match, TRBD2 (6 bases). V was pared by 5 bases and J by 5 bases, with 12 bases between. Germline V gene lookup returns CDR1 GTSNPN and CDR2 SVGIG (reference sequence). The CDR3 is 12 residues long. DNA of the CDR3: TGTGCCTGGTCCCAAGGGAGGGAGACCCAGTACTTC. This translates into CAWSQGRETQYF.

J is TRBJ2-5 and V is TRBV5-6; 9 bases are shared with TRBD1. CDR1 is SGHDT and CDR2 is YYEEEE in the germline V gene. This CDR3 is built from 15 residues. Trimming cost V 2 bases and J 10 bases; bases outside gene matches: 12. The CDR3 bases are TGTGCCAGCAGCTTACTCTCCGGGACAGGGCATTTCCAGTACTTC. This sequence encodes CASSLLSGTGHFQYF. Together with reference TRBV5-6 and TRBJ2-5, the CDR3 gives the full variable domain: DAGVTQSPTHLIKTRGQQVTLRCSPKSGHDTVSWYQQALGQGPQFIFQYYEEEERQRGNFPDRFSGHQFPNYSSELNVNALLLGDSALYLCASSLLSGTGHFQYFGPGTRLLVL.

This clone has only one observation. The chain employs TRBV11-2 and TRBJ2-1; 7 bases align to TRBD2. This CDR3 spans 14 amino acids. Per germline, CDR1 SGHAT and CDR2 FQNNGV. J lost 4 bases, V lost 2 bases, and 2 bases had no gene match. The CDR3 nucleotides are TGTGCCAGCAGCTTATGGGGGGGGTACAATGAGCAGTTCTTC. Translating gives CASSLWGGYNEQFF.

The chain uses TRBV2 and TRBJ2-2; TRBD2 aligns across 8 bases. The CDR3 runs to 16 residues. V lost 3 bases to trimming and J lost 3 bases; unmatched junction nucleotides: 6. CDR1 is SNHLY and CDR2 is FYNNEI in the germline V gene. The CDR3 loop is CASSESAGGYTGELFF. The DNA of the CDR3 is TGTGCCAGCAGTGAGTCGGCGGGAGGCTACACCGGGGAGCTGTTTTTT.